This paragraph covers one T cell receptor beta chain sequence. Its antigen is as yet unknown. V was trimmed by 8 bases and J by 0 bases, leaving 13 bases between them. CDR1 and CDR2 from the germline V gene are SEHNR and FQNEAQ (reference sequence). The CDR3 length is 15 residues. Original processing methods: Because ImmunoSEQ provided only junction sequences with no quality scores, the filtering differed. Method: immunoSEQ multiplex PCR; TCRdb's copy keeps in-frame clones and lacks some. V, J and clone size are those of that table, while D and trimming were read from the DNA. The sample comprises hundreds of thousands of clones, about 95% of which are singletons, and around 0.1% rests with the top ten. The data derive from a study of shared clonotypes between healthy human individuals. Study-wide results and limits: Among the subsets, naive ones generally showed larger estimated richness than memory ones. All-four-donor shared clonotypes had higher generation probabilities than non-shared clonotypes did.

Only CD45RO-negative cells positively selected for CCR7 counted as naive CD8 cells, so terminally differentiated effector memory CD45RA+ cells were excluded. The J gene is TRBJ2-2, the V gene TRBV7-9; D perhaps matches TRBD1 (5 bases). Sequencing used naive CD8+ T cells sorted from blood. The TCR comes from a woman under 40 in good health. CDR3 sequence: CASVGWTSNTGELFF. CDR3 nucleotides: TGTGCCAGCGTAGGCTGGACATCGAACACCGGGGAGCTGTTTTTT.